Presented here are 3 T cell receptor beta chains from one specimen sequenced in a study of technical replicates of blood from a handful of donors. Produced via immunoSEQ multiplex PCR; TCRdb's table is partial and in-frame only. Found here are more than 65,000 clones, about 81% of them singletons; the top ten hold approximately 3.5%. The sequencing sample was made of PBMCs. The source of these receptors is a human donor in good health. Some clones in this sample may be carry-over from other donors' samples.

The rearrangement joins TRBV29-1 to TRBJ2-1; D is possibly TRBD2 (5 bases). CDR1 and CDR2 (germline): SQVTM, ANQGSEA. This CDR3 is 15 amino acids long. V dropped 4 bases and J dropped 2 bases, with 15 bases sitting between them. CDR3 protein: CSVGPTQRTYNEQFF. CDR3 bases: TGCAGCGTTGGGCCCACTCAGCGGACCTACAATGAGCAGTTCTTC.

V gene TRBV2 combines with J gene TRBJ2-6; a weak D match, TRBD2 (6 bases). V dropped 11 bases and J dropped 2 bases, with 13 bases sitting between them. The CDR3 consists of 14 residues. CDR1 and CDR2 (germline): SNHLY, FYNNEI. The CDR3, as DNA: TGTGCCGGAACGCGGGGAGCTGGGGCCAACGTCCTGACTTTC. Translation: CAGTRGAGANVLTF. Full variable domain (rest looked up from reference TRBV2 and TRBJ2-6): EPEVTQTPSHQVTQMGQEVILRCVPISNHLYFYWYRQILGQKVEFLVSFYNNEISEKSEIFDDQFSVERPDGSNFTLKIRSTKLEDSAMYFCAGTRGAGANVLTFGAGSRLTVL.

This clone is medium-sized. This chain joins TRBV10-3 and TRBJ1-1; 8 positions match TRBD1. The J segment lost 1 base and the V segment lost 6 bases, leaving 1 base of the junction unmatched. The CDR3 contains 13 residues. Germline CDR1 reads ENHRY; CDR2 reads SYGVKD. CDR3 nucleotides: TGTGCCATCAGAGGACAGGGGAACACTGAAGCTTTCTTT. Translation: CAIRGQGNTEAFF.